This TCR beta chain was identified in a study of blood T cell repertoires in COVID-19. Study overall: T cells, B-cell-depleted T cells, or PBMCs provided the cDNA or gDNA that served as material.

Individuals aged roughly 18 to 90 years were recruited from 20 to 25 US areas. Grouping used clinical history reported by participants in a survey and questionnaire. Germline V CDR1 and CDR2: SSHAT, FNYEAQ (reference sequence). This CDR3 is 17 amino acids long. The V segment lost 5 bases and the J segment 6 bases; nucleotides outside the gene matches: 14. In the study's own analysis: The assay estimated nucleated cells by amplifying reference gene primers. Using immunoSEQ multiplex PCR, the repertoire was profiled, and TCRdb retains in-frame clones only, with some absent. V and J calls plus clone size are reproduced from that table; the DNA served to infer D and trimming. Of about 220,000 clones in the sample, roughly 83% were seen once.

The sequencing sample was made of PBMCs or T cells enriched from blood (not recorded which). The chain uses TRBV7-7 and TRBJ2-2, with 8 bases matching TRBD2. The source is a woman in her 40s with acute COVID-19. The CDR3 nucleotides are TGTGCCAGCAGCCAGGACTTAGCGGGATGGGGTTCCGGGGAGCTGTTTTTT. The encoded protein is CASSQDLAGWGSGELFF.